This T cell receptor (beta chain) appears in the sequencing data of a study of cytomegalovirus exposure and HLA in healthy donors (TCRdb year 2017). Concerning the study at large: According to a later analysis, the approximately 120 validation repertoires were produced on the same platform as the approximately 610 repertoires of the first cohort. The aim of the study was to test whether cataloging public T cell receptors could identify signatures of past pathogen exposure. In addition to the first cohort of 666 subjects, a separate validation cohort of over 90 different subjects was used. To predict cytomegalovirus infection status, the study combined high-throughput TCR immunosequencing, statistical association of individual TCRs with disease status, and machine learning.

Libraries were made using the immunoSEQ multiplex PCR assay. For the original study's pipeline: A statistical classification framework was developed to diagnose cytomegalovirus status using the catalog of TCR beta chain sequences. TCRdb carries this immuneACCESS record with in-frame sequences only. Its versions omit some clonotypes, under half of them owing to an unresolved V gene in the studies checked, with the rest unexplained. Clonal size and the V and J genes are those of that table, whereas D and trimming came from the DNA. The sample profile shows 200,000 to 300,000 clones; roughly 88% of them were found once. Approximately 3.1% of the sample is held by the ten biggest clonotypes. Findings and caveats that apply to the study as a whole: All 120 or so repertoires were used to score co-occurrence in the validation cohort in a later analysis, because that analysis had no HLA typing for the cohort. A few of the identified cytomegalovirus-associated TCR beta chains were confirmed in vitro to be specific for cytomegalovirus antigens. A later analysis found that TCRs clustered in the first cohort also tended to co-occur in the roughly 110 validation repertoires, with approximately 94% of cluster scores above 0. Most TCR sequences were observed very rarely across donors, whereas some public TCRs were present in many individuals. The study gave a list of 150 to 200 TCR beta chains associated with cytomegalovirus. According to the authors, the approach could potentially be generalized to other disease states and immunological phenotypes. Cytomegalovirus status was reported to be diagnosed by the classifier with high specificity and sensitivity in both the original and validation cohorts.

V and J lose 0 bases and 9 bases, and a span of 12 bases separates them. The CDR3 numbers 14 residues from cysteine through phenylalanine. The CDR3 DNA has 42 bases and is translated from base 1. Reading the germline V gene (reference sequence) gives CDR1 MNHEY and CDR2 SMNVEV. Notes on this clone: What this receptor recognizes is not known. Base qualities are not provided; no much larger clone lies one nucleotide away.

Separate from the roughly 630-subject first cohort, the validation cohort of 90 to 150 subjects was the group to which the donors belonged. The sequence was obtained from a woman in her 30s in good health and CMV-seronegative. The source material was PBMCs. This sequence uses TRBV27 and TRBJ2-1, and possibly TRBD2, on 5 matching bases. The CDR3 reads as follows: CASSLSTLAVEQFF. The nucleotide sequence reads TGTGCCAGCAGTTTATCCACCCTAGCTGTTGAGCAGTTCTTC.